This entry is about one T cell receptor beta chain. Libraries were prepared by immunoSEQ multiplex PCR; TCRdb keeps only in-frame clonotypes and omits some of them. The data contain more than 450,000 clones, 87% of them singletons. These data come from a study of blood T cell repertoires in COVID-19. The CDR3 sequence is 17 residues long. Germline V gives CDR1 MNHNY, CDR2 SVGAGI (reference sequence). The junction had 14 bases not matched to a gene; V was cut back by 5 bases and J by 2 bases. In Cohort 3, a recovered donor had either two negative PCRs, clearance, or symptom resolution. The TCR sequence derives from a woman between 18 and 29 years old who had recovered from COVID-19. V is TRBV6-6 and J is TRBJ1-1; 7 bases line up with TRBD1. The sequenced sample was PBMCs or T cells enriched from blood (not recorded which). The DNA for the CDR3 is TGTGCCAGCAGTCCTATCCCGCCCCAGGGGGGAAACACTGAAGCTTTCTTT. Encoded protein: CASSPIPPQGGNTEAFF.